The present TCR beta chain was sequenced within a study of T cells in Graves' hyperthyroidism and ophthalmopathy. RNA transcripts gave rise to amplified TCR beta CDR3 regions. First-round RT-PCR of the TCR CDR3 relied on the HTBI primer set. TCRdb independently ran MiXCR on the multiplex PCR reads; one entry per CDR3 protein. This sample carries about 420,000 distinct CDR3 sequences, approximately 14% of them seen once, and the ten largest clones take approximately 5.8%. Germline V gene lookup returns CDR1 LNHNV and CDR2 YYDKDF (reference sequence). The CDR3 covers 17 residues. After removal of 1 base from V and 2 bases from J, the junction contained 7 bases not matched to a gene.

The sequence derives from a young woman with Graves' hyperthyroidism. The chain uses TRBV15 and TRBJ2-5; 10 nucleotides line up with TRBD2. The sequenced sample consisted of blood. CDR3 in DNA: TGTGCCACCAGCAGAGCGCCTAGCGGGAGAGATCAAGAGACCCAGTACTTC. The encoded protein is CATSRAPSGRDQETQYF.